This record concerns one T cell receptor (beta chain) sequence. The antigen remains undetermined. These data come from a study of T cells after yellow fever vaccination. Study at large: It was SMART-Seq v4 Ultra Low Input that prepared the fractions with low cell numbers. Findings and limits, study-wide: Only a small proportion of the clonotypes turned up in both the CD4 and the CD8 compartments, likely arising from convergent recombination. Most primary-vaccination clones reappeared after the booster (approximately 97% CD4, 75% to 90% CD8).

Conversion of TCR transcripts into cDNA relied on 5'RACE template switching, which added a universal primer site and UMIs. One entry per CDR3 protein, called by TCRdb with MiXCR from the 5' RACE reads. The table records about 630,000 distinct CDR3 sequences, 12% of them present only once. Germline V gives CDR1 LNHNV, CDR2 YYDKDF (reference sequence). V lost 4 bases and J 0 bases, leaving 16 bases between the germline ends. The length of the CDR3 is 17 residues. The sequencing used PBMCs, collected on the day of the yellow fever booster vaccination. The chain employs TRBV15 and TRBJ2-4; possible D gene TRBD2, 5 bases. The sequence came from a man under 40 who received the YFV17D yellow fever vaccine. CDR3 loop: CATSKNSPSGAKNIQYF. CDR3 DNA: TGTGCCACCAGCAAGAACTCTCCGAGCGGAGCCAAAAACATTCAGTACTTC.